The next 28 T cell receptor beta chains were all read from a single sample in a study of OX40 agonist ivuxolimab in advanced cancers. Profiled with immunoSEQ multiplex PCR; TCRdb holds only in-frame clones, not every one. The sample has approximately 30,000 clones, about four fifths seen once; the top ten hold about 20%. The source material was CD4+ or CD8+ T cells sorted from blood, sampled in a trial of the OX40 agonist ivuxolimab. Source of these receptors: an adult with an advanced solid tumor such as melanoma, head and neck, liver or kidney cancer.

V and J are TRBV11-2 and TRBJ2-1; unclear D gene. V dropped 1 base and J dropped 2 bases, with 6 bases sitting between them. The CDR3 is 14 residues long. Germline CDR1 is SGHAT and CDR2 is FQNNGV. CDR3 coding DNA: TGTGCCAGCAGCTTAGGGGGAACCTACAATGAGCAGTTCTTC. The encoded protein is CASSLGGTYNEQFF.

J is TRBJ2-2 and V is TRBV6-4, with D possibly TRBD1 on 6 matching bases. The CDR3 runs 16 residues. Germline CDR1 is MRHNA and CDR2 is SNTAGT. Between the trimmed V and J ends, which lost 0 bases and 3 bases, there was a span of 11 bases. The CDR3 protein is CASSDSNGGDTGELFF. CDR3 coding DNA: TGTGCCAGCAGTGACTCGAATGGGGGCGACACCGGGGAGCTGTTTTTT.

The gene calls are TRBV25-1 and TRBJ2-3, with a weak D call TRBD2 (6 bases). The V gene lost 8 bases and the J gene lost 11 bases, with 11 bases spanning the gap. The CDR3 is 10 residues long. Per the germline V gene, CDR1 is MGHDK and CDR2 is SYGVNS. This CDR3 is CASGTGEQYF. In nucleotides, the CDR3 is TGTGCCAGCGGAACGGGGGAGCAGTATTTT.

J is TRBJ2-7 and V is TRBV6-1; D is unclear. Trimming took off 4 bases at V and 0 bases at J, with 13 bases between the two ends. CDR1 and CDR2 (germline): MNHNS, SASEGT. The CDR3 extends over 15 amino acids. The chain's CDR3 is CASSGDAGSSYEQYF. CDR3 nucleotides: TGTGCCAGCAGTGGTGACGCCGGAAGCTCCTACGAGCAGTACTTC.

The sample holds a few counts of this clone. This chain joins TRBV27 and TRBJ1-1; TRBD1 might be the D (5 bases). This CDR3 is built from 13 residues. The V gene's germline CDR1 is MNHEY and CDR2 SMNVEV (reference sequence). Trimming stripped 3 bases from V and 4 bases from J, with 9 bases between. The CDR3 region is CASSFGGGTEAFF. The CDR3, as DNA: TGTGCCAGCAGTTTTGGGGGGGGCACTGAAGCTTTCTTT.

The chain joins TRBV27 to TRBJ2-1, with 7 nucleotides matching TRBD2. CDR1 is MNHEY, CDR2 SMNVEV, per germline (reference sequence). The CDR3 contains 17 residues. V dropped 6 bases and J dropped 4; count of bases not matched to a gene: 15. CDR3 in amino acids: CASSIVAGVGGYNEQFF. CDR3 coding DNA: TGTGCCAGCAGCATCGTGGCGGGAGTTGGAGGTTACAATGAGCAGTTCTTC.

The V call is TRBV29-1, the J call TRBJ2-1; TRBD2 is a possible D gene (6 bases). The CDR3 is 12 amino acids. Trimming stripped 0 bases from V and 8 bases from J, with 8 bases between. Germline assignment: CDR1 SQVTM and CDR2 ANQGSEA. The CDR3 DNA is TGCAGCGTTGAAGATCGGGAGTATGAGCAGTTCTTC. This encodes CSVEDREYEQFF.

The chain recombines TRBV6-1 with TRBJ2-7; 8 bases align to TRBD1. With V trimmed by 6 bases and J by 2 bases, 6 bases remained unmatched. The germline gives CDR1 MNHNS, CDR2 SASEGT. The length of the CDR3 is 14 residues. CDR3 DNA: TGTGCCAGCAGGGGGACAGGATCCCCCTACGAGCAGTACTTC. It encodes CASRGTGSPYEQYF.

The chain carries TRBV28 and TRBJ2-7; no firm D call. The V end lost 6 bases, the J end lost 4 bases, and 13 bases lay between the germline ends. This CDR3 is built from 13 residues. The germline gives CDR1 MDHEN, CDR2 SYDVKM. Here the CDR3 reads CASRSSARYEQYF. CDR3 sequence (DNA): TGTGCCAGCAGATCCTCCGCCCGATACGAGCAGTACTTC.

The CDR3 bases are TGTGCCAGCAGCGTCAGGGGGGAGGGTTTCTACGAGCAGTACTTC. Translation gives CASSVRGEGFYEQYF. This chain joins TRBV9 and TRBJ2-7, with D possibly being TRBD1 or TRBD2 (7 bases each). V gave up 2 bases and J gave up 3 bases, with 15 bases separating them. The CDR3 is made up of 15 amino acids. CDR1 is SGDLS, CDR2 YYNGEE, per germline.

The V gene is TRBV7-9, the J gene TRBJ2-7, with no clear D. V dropped 5 bases and J dropped 0 bases, with 5 bases sitting between them. The CDR3 covers 12 residues. Germline V gene data show CDR1 as SEHNR and CDR2 as FQNEAQ (reference sequence). CDR3 DNA: TGTGCCAGCAGCCAAGGCTCCTACGAGCAGTACTTC. Translating gives CASSQGSYEQYF. Looking up the rest from reference TRBV7-9 and TRBJ2-7 gives the full variable domain: DTGVSQNPRHKITKRGQNVTFRCDPISEHNRLYWYRQTLGQGPEFLTYFQNEAQLEKSRLLSDRFSAERPKGSFSTLEIQRTEQGDSAMYLCASSQGSYEQYFGPGTRLTVT.

The chain combines TRBV28 with TRBJ1-4; 9 nucleotides agree with TRBD1. V lost 3 bases and J lost 7; bases outside the gene matches: 6. This CDR3 region has 15 residues. Germline loops: CDR1 MDHEN, CDR2 SYDVKM. In DNA, the CDR3 is TGTGCCAGCAGTTTTCCGGGACAGGGCCTTGAAAAACTGTTTTTT. This sequence encodes CASSFPGQGLEKLFF.

The chain employs TRBV11-2 and TRBJ1-2; 9 bases map to TRBD1. The CDR3 spans 15 residues. Trimming removed 6 bases from V and 3 bases from J; junction bases left unmatched: 8. Germline CDR1 SGHAT, CDR2 FQNNGV. The CDR3: CASRGGGQGDYGYTF. CDR3 DNA: TGTGCCAGCAGAGGGGGGGGACAGGGAGACTATGGCTACACCTTC.

CDR3 coding DNA: TGTGCCAGCAGTTTCCTAAGGGGGGCCGGGGAGCTGTTTTTT. It codes for CASSFLRGAGELFF. The V call is TRBV27, the J call TRBJ2-2; either TRBD1 or TRBD2 may fit D (6 bases each). This CDR3 is built from 14 residues. V was shortened by 3 bases and J by 6 bases, with 11 bases between the two germline ends. Germline-derived CDR1 and CDR2 are MNHEY and SMNVEV (reference sequence).

This clone was counted only a few times. This chain connects TRBV6-1 to TRBJ2-3, with 7 bases that match TRBD1. Germline V gives CDR1 MNHNS, CDR2 SASEGT. CDR3 size: 13 residues. J gave up 0 bases and V 8 bases, and 2 bases lay outside the gene matches. The CDR3 loop reads CASWDRSTDTQYF. DNA of the CDR3: TGTGCCAGCTGGGACAGAAGCACAGATACGCAGTATTTT.

This clone was counted only a few times. The chain joins TRBV30 to TRBJ2-5; 8 bases agree with TRBD1. This CDR3 region has 13 residues. From germline, CDR1 is GTSNPN and CDR2 SVGIG (reference sequence). The V segment lost 4 bases and the J segment 5 bases; nucleotides outside the gene matches: 6. CDR3 DNA sequence: TGTGCCTGGAATGGACAGGGAGGTGAGACCCAGTACTTC. Protein: CAWNGQGGETQYF. The full variable domain, its missing parts supplied by reference TRBV30 and TRBJ2-5, is SQTIHQWPATLVQPVGSPLSLECTVEGTSNPNLYWYRQAAGRGLQLLFYSVGIGQISSEVPQNLSASRPQDRQFILSSKKLLLSDSGFYLCAWNGQGGETQYFGPGTRLLVL.

This clone is a singleton in its sample. The chain uses TRBV25-1 and TRBJ2-2, with D possibly TRBD1 on 6 matching bases. The CDR3 length is 14 residues. Trimming took off 2 bases at V and 6 bases at J, with 10 bases between the two ends. Germline V CDR1 and CDR2: MGHDK, SYGVNS. This CDR3 reads CASSEGGGPGELFF. The CDR3, as DNA: TGTGCCAGCAGTGAAGGGGGCGGCCCCGGGGAGCTGTTTTTT. Drawing the rest from reference TRBV25-1 and TRBJ2-2, the complete variable domain is EADIYQTPRYLVIGTGKKITLECSQTMGHDKMYWYQQDPGMELHLIHYSYGVNSTEKGDLSSESTVSRIRTEHFPLTLESARPSHTSQYLCASSEGGGPGELFFGEGSRLTVL.

This chain joins TRBV14 and TRBJ2-1; TRBD2 agrees at 10 bases. Germline V gene sequence: CDR1 SGHDN, CDR2 FVKESK. The CDR3 is 17 amino acids. V gave up 0 bases and J gave up 4 bases; unmatched junction bases: 6. The CDR3 coding sequence is TGTGCCAGCAGCCAAGATCCCCCGGGACTAGCGTACAATGAGCAGTTCTTC. It specifies CASSQDPPGLAYNEQFF.

Only a few counts were recorded for this clone. The chain carries TRBV7-8 and TRBJ1-1; D uncertain. V was pared by 5 bases and J by 9 bases, with 13 bases between. The CDR3 has 12 amino acids. CDR1 is SGHVS and CDR2 is FQNEAQ in the germline V gene. CDR3 coding DNA: TGTGCCAGCAGCCCTCCTGGGTGGAAAGCTTTCTTT. This sequence encodes CASSPPGWKAFF.

This chain uses TRBV7-9 with TRBJ1-1; D is unresolved. This CDR3 is 13 amino acids long. Germline V gives CDR1 SEHNR, CDR2 FQNEAQ (reference sequence). Trimming pared 5 bases from V and 4 bases from J, leaving 11 bases between. The chain's CDR3 is CASSLLKGTEAFF. The CDR3 DNA is TGTGCCAGCAGCCTTTTAAAGGGCACTGAAGCTTTCTTT.

The genes are TRBV7-9 and TRBJ2-3; a weak D match, TRBD1 (6 bases). The CDR3 loop spans 19 amino acids. The germline V gene has CDR1 SEHNR and CDR2 FQNEAQ (reference sequence). V dropped 5 bases and J dropped 6 bases, with 30 bases sitting between them. Written as DNA, the CDR3 is TGTGCCAGCAGCCGCCGAGAGACTTTGGTTGCAGGGGCGAGGGATACGCAGTATTTT. Protein product: CASSRRETLVAGARDTQYF. Full variable domain (rest looked up from reference TRBV7-9 and TRBJ2-3): DTGVSQNPRHKITKRGQNVTFRCDPISEHNRLYWYRQTLGQGPEFLTYFQNEAQLEKSRLLSDRFSAERPKGSFSTLEIQRTEQGDSAMYLCASSRRETLVAGARDTQYFGPGTRLTVL.

The chain couples TRBV9 to TRBJ1-1; tentatively, D is TRBD1 (6 bases). V was pared by 3 bases and J by 0 bases, with 9 bases between. Germline-derived CDR1 and CDR2 are SGDLS and YYNGEE. This CDR3 spans 14 amino acids. CDR3 sequence (DNA): TGTGCCAGCAGCGCAGGGGCTATGAACACTGAAGCTTTCTTT. Translated, it gives CASSAGAMNTEAFF.

This clone appeared once. This sequence joins TRBV6-1 and TRBJ1-4; D call uncertain. Trimming cost V 2 bases and J 3 bases, with 13 bases left between them. Per the germline V gene, CDR1 is MNHNS and CDR2 is SASEGT. The CDR3 runs to 16 residues. The CDR3 DNA is TGTGCCAGCAGTGAATTAGGCAGGCAATCTAATGAAAAACTGTTTTTT. It specifies CASSELGRQSNEKLFF.

The CDR3 DNA follows: TGTGCCAGCAGCTTAAAGAGGTACACCTACAATGAGCAGTTCTTC. Protein: CASSLKRYTYNEQFF. This sequence joins TRBV13 and TRBJ2-1; D is ambiguous. The CDR3 length is 15 residues. The V gene's germline CDR1 is PRHDT and CDR2 FYEKMQ (reference sequence). The V and J ends lost 2 bases and 2 bases respectively, with 10 bases between them.

The J gene is TRBJ2-7, the V gene TRBV4-1; 10 bases are a match to TRBD1. Germline trimming cut 1 base from V and 3 bases from J; bases unmatched to any gene: 3. Germline CDR1 is MGHRA and CDR2 is YSYEKL. The CDR3 contains 15 residues. CDR3 in amino acids: CASSQGQGAFYEQYF. CDR3 DNA: TGCGCCAGCAGCCAAGGACAGGGGGCCTTCTACGAGCAGTACTTC.

A few counts support this clone. This chain links TRBV28 with TRBJ1-2; TRBD1 agrees at 10 bases. CDR1 and CDR2 from the germline V gene are MDHEN and SYDVKM. V was clipped by 5 bases and J by 2 bases; unmatched bases: 2. The CDR3 totals 14 residues. The CDR3 DNA is TGTGCCAGCAGTACGGACAGGGGGAACTATGGCTACACCTTC. Amino acids: CASSTDRGNYGYTF.

This chain joins TRBV10-1 and TRBJ2-2; 9 bases match TRBD1. The trim removed 3 bases at V and 6 bases at J, leaving 8 bases unmatched. This CDR3 contains 16 residues. Germline V gives CDR1 WNHNN, CDR2 SYGVQD (reference sequence). This chain's CDR3 is CASSDRETGGSGELFF. As DNA, the CDR3 is TGCGCCAGCAGTGATCGTGAGACAGGGGGTTCCGGGGAGCTGTTTTTT.

The rearrangement links TRBV28 to TRBJ1-5, with a tentative D call TRBD1 (6 bases). The V gene's germline CDR1 is MDHEN and CDR2 SYDVKM. V lost 3 bases and J 6 bases, leaving 15 bases between the germline ends. This CDR3 comprises 15 residues. The CDR3 nucleotides read TGTGCCAGCAGTTTTCGGGAGGGGGGCAGTCAGCCCCAGCATTTT. Amino acid sequence: CASSFREGGSQPQHF.